The 27 T cell receptor beta chains presented below share a single source sample, sequenced in a study of blood T cell repertoires in COVID-19. Profiling relied on immunoSEQ multiplex PCR, and the TCRdb table lists in-frame clones only, not all of them. The repertoire consists of tens of thousands of clones, with 78% occurring once and the leading ten covering approximately 6.3%. Sequencing was carried out using peripheral blood. The receptors were sampled from a man aged 65-85 years with COVID-19, enrolled during active disease.

The chain recombines TRBV5-5 with TRBJ2-5; the D gene is possibly TRBD1 (6 bases). The CDR3 extends over 14 amino acids. Germline V CDR1 and CDR2: SGHKS, YYEKEE (reference sequence). Trimming stripped 2 bases from V and 5 bases from J, with 13 bases between. CDR3 protein: CASSLQGFGETQYF. In DNA, the CDR3 is TGTGCCAGCAGCTTACAGGGATTCGGGGAGACCCAGTACTTC.

V and J are TRBV19 and TRBJ1-1; the D gene is possibly TRBD1 (5 bases). V shed 0 bases and J shed 6 bases, with 14 bases lying between them. Germline CDR1 and CDR2: LNHDA and SQIVND (reference sequence). The CDR3 sequence is 15 residues long. The CDR3: CASSIDPRTPSEAFF. The CDR3 bases are TGTGCCAGTAGTATAGATCCGAGGACACCCTCTGAAGCTTTCTTT.

The rearrangement uses TRBV7-9 and TRBJ1-1; D is unresolved. Germline V gene lookup returns CDR1 SEHNR and CDR2 FQNEAQ (reference sequence). The V end was cut by 1 base, the J end by 5 bases, with 8 bases between. This CDR3 is 13 amino acids long. CDR3 nucleotides: TGTGCCAGCAGCTTAGGCCGGTTAACTGAAGCTTTCTTT. Translated: CASSLGRLTEAFF.

The rearrangement links TRBV5-5 to TRBJ2-5; 8 nucleotides agree with TRBD1. Germline assignment: CDR1 SGHKS and CDR2 YYEKEE (reference sequence). J was trimmed by 4 bases and V by 0 bases; bases with no gene match: 5. The CDR3 spans 15 residues. In DNA form, the CDR3 reads TGTGCCAGCAGCTTGGTCGGACAGGGCGGAGAGACCCAGTACTTC. The encoded protein is CASSLVGQGGETQYF.

The V call is TRBV7-9, the J call TRBJ2-3; unclear D gene. Per germline, CDR1 SEHNR and CDR2 FQNEAQ (reference sequence). This CDR3 has 16 residues. Trimming removed 5 bases from V and 4 bases from J, with 19 bases in between. The CDR3 bases are TGTGCCAGCAGCCTCCGTGGCCCGCGGAGCTCAGATACGCAGTATTTT. This encodes CASSLRGPRSSDTQYF.

The chain couples TRBV2 to TRBJ2-3; D is unresolved. The CDR3 loop spans 14 amino acids. V lost 5 bases and J 2 bases, leaving 11 bases between the germline ends. Germline V lookup: CDR1 SNHLY, CDR2 FYNNEI. The chain's CDR3 is CASSRQAYTDTQYF. In nucleotides, the CDR3 is TGTGCCAGCAGTAGACAAGCCTACACAGATACGCAGTATTTT.

The V and J genes are TRBV28 and TRBJ1-2, with TRBD1 as a possible D gene (5 bases). Looked up from germline, CDR1 is MDHEN and CDR2 is SYDVKM. The CDR3 is 12 residues long. Trimming took off 10 bases at V and 1 base at J, with 10 bases between the two ends. This chain's CDR3 is CATSQVNYGYTF. In DNA, the CDR3 is TGTGCCACCTCACAGGTTAACTATGGCTACACCTTC.

The chain recombines TRBV9 with TRBJ2-2; 10 bases are a match to TRBD1. V was pared by 4 bases and J by 6 bases, with 9 bases of the junction left unmatched. The CDR3 length is 16 residues. In germline, CDR1 is SGDLS, CDR2 YYNGEE. CDR3 protein: CASSPRDRGTAGELFF. In nucleotides, the CDR3 is TGTGCCAGCAGCCCCCGGGACAGGGGTACCGCCGGGGAGCTGTTTTTT.

V gene TRBV6-2 or TRBV6-3 combines with J gene TRBJ2-7, with 7 positions matching TRBD2. The CDR3 runs to 15 residues. CDR1 MNHEY and CDR2 SVGEGT come from the germline V gene. Germline trimming cut 0 bases from V and 2 bases from J; bases unmatched to any gene: 4. The CDR3 sequence is CASSYSTGGTYEQYF. CDR3 coding DNA: TGTGCCAGCAGTTACTCGACGGGGGGAACCTACGAGCAGTACTTC.

This chain links TRBV6-5 with TRBJ1-5; D gene ambiguous. The V end lost 11 bases, the J end lost 6 bases, and 8 bases lay between the germline ends. CDR3 length: 10 amino acids. Germline V gives CDR1 MNHEY, CDR2 SVGAGI. CDR3 protein: CAGEVQPQHF. In nucleotides, the CDR3 is TGTGCCGGGGAGGTTCAGCCCCAGCATTTT.

This chain links TRBV4-2 with TRBJ1-6, with D hard to call. The CDR3 covers 17 residues. Germline V gene sequence: CDR1 LGHNA, CDR2 YNFKEQ. Trimming cost V 0 bases and J 8 bases, with 17 bases left between them. The DNA of the CDR3 is TGTGCCAGCAGCCAAGATTCAGACCCTTTGAGGTATTCACCCCTCCACTTT. It is translated as CASSQDSDPLRYSPLHF.

V and J are TRBV12-3 or TRBV12-4 and TRBJ1-1, with TRBD1 as a possible D gene (5 bases). V gave up 5 bases and J gave up 4 bases, with 11 bases separating them. This CDR3 contains 13 residues. The CDR3 sequence is CASSPRGSTEAFF. CDR3 nucleotides: TGTGCCAGCAGTCCCCGGGGGAGCACTGAAGCTTTCTTT.

In nucleotides, the CDR3 is TGTGCCAGCAGCAGTGGTAGCTCTGGAAACACCATATATTTT. As protein: CASSSGSSGNTIYF. The gene calls are TRBV7-2 and TRBJ1-3; D gene ambiguous. CDR1 is SGHTA, CDR2 FQGNSA, per germline. V shed 5 bases and J shed 0 bases, with 8 bases lying between them. The CDR3 is 14 amino acids.

This sequence joins TRBV5-8 and TRBJ1-3; D is undetermined. CDR1 and CDR2 (germline): SGHTS, YDEGEE. Trimming pared 0 bases from V and 0 bases from J, leaving 7 bases between. CDR3 size: 15 residues. The CDR3 reads CASSLGGASGNTIYF. CDR3 bases: TGTGCCAGCAGCTTGGGCGGCGCCTCTGGAAACACCATATATTTT.

The chain employs TRBV14 and TRBJ1-6; no firm D call. Germline V gene data show CDR1 as SGHDN and CDR2 as FVKESK. This CDR3 is built from 16 residues. Trimming shortened V by 0 bases and J by 2 bases, and 8 bases separated the two germline ends. CDR3 DNA sequence: TGTGCCAGCAGCCAAGAGTGGGGAGCCTATAATTCACCCCTCCACTTT. Translated: CASSQEWGAYNSPLHF.

This chain links TRBV4-2 with TRBJ2-5, with a possible D match to TRBD1 (6 bases). CDR1 LGHNA and CDR2 YNFKEQ come from the germline V gene. The V gene lost 0 bases and the J gene lost 5 bases, with 16 bases spanning the gap. The CDR3 runs to 16 residues. The CDR3 DNA sequence: TGTGCCAGCAGCCAAGATCTTGGGACCCAGGGGGAGACCCAGTACTTC. Its translation is CASSQDLGTQGETQYF.

This chain links TRBV6-5 with TRBJ2-7; a possible D gene is TRBD1 (6 bases). The CDR3 is made up of 13 amino acids. Germline assignment: CDR1 MNHEY and CDR2 SVGAGI. Trimming removed 6 bases at V and 4 bases at J, with 13 bases between. In nucleotides, the CDR3 is TGTGCCAGCAGCCATGACAGGCTGTACGAGCAGTACTTC. Translating gives CASSHDRLYEQYF.

This chain links TRBV28 with TRBJ1-4; 7 bases fit TRBD1. The junction had 14 bases not matched to a gene; V was cut back by 6 bases and J by 7 bases. This CDR3 region has 16 residues. Germline assignment: CDR1 MDHEN and CDR2 SYDVKM. CDR3: CASSHRSGGGSEKLFF. As DNA, the CDR3 is TGTGCCAGCAGCCACAGATCGGGAGGGGGCAGTGAAAAACTGTTTTTT.

The chain joins TRBV5-1 to TRBJ1-2, with TRBD1 identical over 9 bases. The CDR3 is 15 amino acids. The J segment lost 4 bases and the V segment lost 5 bases, leaving 9 bases of the junction unmatched. The germline V gene encodes CDR1 SGHRS and CDR2 YFSETQ. CDR3 loop: CASSHPGQGSYGYTF. For the CDR3, the DNA is TGCGCCAGCAGTCATCCGGGACAGGGAAGCTATGGCTACACCTTC.

The chain links TRBV4-3 to TRBJ2-1; maybe TRBD1 (5 bases). CDR1 LGHNA and CDR2 YSLEER come from the germline V gene. The CDR3 spans 15 residues. V was pared by 3 bases and J by 6 bases, with 15 bases between. CDR3 DNA: TGCGCCAGCAGCCACGGAACCCAGGGTCTCAATGAGCAGTTCTTC. Protein product: CASSHGTQGLNEQFF.

V and J are TRBV6-6 and TRBJ1-5; TRBD1 aligns across 11 bases. This CDR3 has 15 residues. From germline, CDR1 is MNHNY and CDR2 SVGAGI (reference sequence). V was pared by 2 bases and J by 6 bases, with 3 bases of the junction left unmatched. CDR3 nucleotides: TGTGCCAGCAGTTACGGACAGGGGGCTATTCAGCCCCAGCATTTT. Translated: CASSYGQGAIQPQHF.

This clone was observed a single time. The CDR3 DNA reads as TGTGCCACCAGCAGAATAAGCGGGGGCTCCTACGAGCAGTACTTC. As protein: CATSRISGGSYEQYF. The chain combines TRBV15 with TRBJ2-7, with 8 bases identical to TRBD2. The CDR3 covers 15 residues. CDR1 is LNHNV, CDR2 YYDKDF, per germline (reference sequence). V trimming: 2 bases; J trimming: 0 bases; junction bases outside the gene matches: 3. Supplemented by reference TRBV15 and TRBJ2-7, the full variable domain reads DAMVIQNPRYQVTQFGKPVTLSCSQTLNHNVMYWYQQKSSQAPKLLFHYYDKDFNNEADTPDNFQSRRPNTSFCFLDIRSPGLGDTAMYLCATSRISGGSYEQYFGPGTRLTVT.

The chain combines TRBV3-1 (or the pseudogene TRBV3-2) with TRBJ2-3; TRBD1 is a possible D gene (6 bases). Germline CDR1 is LGHDT and CDR2 is YNNKEL (reference sequence). V lost 0 bases and J lost 3, with 16 bases in between. The CDR3 spans 17 residues. In DNA form, the CDR3 reads TGTGCCAGCAGCCAAGAAACCCAGGGGTGGGGGACAGATACGCAGTATTTT. It translates to CASSQETQGWGTDTQYF.

This clone was seen only a few times. The chain couples TRBV6-7 to TRBJ1-2; 11 bases are shared with TRBD1. TRBV6-7 is annotated as an ORF whose role is uncertain. The CDR3 is 14 residues long. V shed 2 bases and J 8 bases; nucleotides not matched to a gene: 4. CDR3 sequence reads: CASSYRGQGEGYTF. The CDR3, as DNA: TGTGCCAGCAGTTACAGGGGACAGGGGGAAGGCTACACCTTC.

The count of this clone is one. J is TRBJ2-2 and V is TRBV18; 13 bases fit TRBD2. V trimming: 3 bases; J trimming: 5 bases; junction bases outside the gene matches: 6. Germline V CDR1 and CDR2: KGHSH, LQKENI. This CDR3 is 17 amino acids long. CDR3 bases: TGTGCCAGCTCACCCGCAACTAGCGGGAGGGTTACCGGGGAGCTGTTTTTT. As protein: CASSPATSGRVTGELFF.

The J gene is TRBJ2-6, the V gene TRBV19; the D gene is possibly TRBD1 (5 bases). Trimming took 2 bases from V and 4 from J, leaving 12 bases between them. Germline CDR1 and CDR2: LNHDA and SQIVND (reference sequence). The CDR3 has 16 amino acids. The CDR3 bases are TGTGCCAGTAGTATACCCCCAGGGTTGGGGGCCAACGTCCTGACTTTC. Translating it yields CASSIPPGLGANVLTF.

This rearrangement joins TRBV9 to TRBJ2-5; 10 bases match TRBD1. Per the germline V gene, CDR1 is SGDLS and CDR2 is YYNGEE. Trimming removed 4 bases from V and 3 bases from J; junction bases left unmatched: 12. The CDR3 spans 17 residues. The CDR3 spells CASSLSLPGTGEETQYF. As DNA, the CDR3 is TGTGCCAGCAGCTTATCCCTCCCCGGGACAGGGGAAGAGACCCAGTACTTC.